This entry lists 22 T cell receptor beta chains sequenced from one sample in a study of cytomegalovirus exposure and HLA in healthy donors (dated by TCRdb to 2016 to 2017). Receptors were amplified or captured by the immunoSEQ multiplex PCR assay. A mixture of 60 forward primers for TCR Vbeta segments and 13 reverse primers for TCR Jbeta segments was used in the multiplex PCR. Sourced from immuneACCESS, this table was stored by TCRdb with only in-frame sequences that have V and J called. A share of the clones is absent; for the studies checked, an unresolved V gene accounts for under half, and the remainder has no known explanation. This sample gives about 250,000 clones in total; more than 55% of them show up just once. Of the sample, approximately 2.3% falls within the top ten clones. Material: PBMCs. These receptor sequences come from a female donor in good health and CMV-seronegative.

The chain is built from TRBV27 and TRBJ1-1; D ambiguous. V was clipped by 5 bases and J by 10 bases, with 17 bases between them. Germline V gene sequence: CDR1 MNHEY, CDR2 SMNVEV (reference sequence). There are 13 residues in the CDR3. CDR3 in amino acids: CASSPEGFMGAFF. The CDR3 bases are TGTGCCAGCAGTCCCGAGGGATTTATGGGAGCTTTCTTT.

The rearrangement links TRBV28 to TRBJ1-6, with D perhaps matching TRBD1 (5 bases). V dropped 11 bases and J dropped 8 bases, with 16 bases sitting between them. This CDR3 is 13 amino acids long. CDR1 and CDR2 from the germline V gene are MDHEN and SYDVKM. The CDR3 here is CAGRAGPDSPLHF. CDR3 nucleotides: TGTGCCGGAAGGGCAGGGCCGGATTCACCCCTCCACTTT.

The V gene is TRBV11-2, the J gene TRBJ2-7, with TRBD2 matching over 10 bases. With V trimmed by 2 bases and J by 1 base, 5 bases remained unmatched. The CDR3 runs 16 residues. The germline CDR1 and CDR2 sequences are SGHAT and FQNNGV. The CDR3 spells CASSLLAGVGSYEQYF. In DNA form, the CDR3 reads TGTGCCAGCAGCTTACTAGCGGGAGTCGGATCCTACGAGCAGTACTTC.

V and J are TRBV27 and TRBJ2-1, with 11 nucleotides matching TRBD2. CDR1 and CDR2 (germline): MNHEY, SMNVEV (reference sequence). J gave up 4 bases and V 7 bases, and 9 bases lay outside the gene matches. This CDR3 region has 16 residues. The CDR3 region has the DNA TGTGCCAGCACCCGTAGCGGGAGGGCCTTGTACAATGAGCAGTTCTTC. Protein: CASTRSGRALYNEQFF.

This rearrangement joins TRBV6-1 to TRBJ1-4; unclear D gene. The V and J ends lost 1 base and 4 bases respectively, with 10 bases between them. The CDR3 covers 15 residues. Germline lookup yields CDR1 MNHNS and CDR2 SASEGT. CDR3 residues: CASSEVRVINEKLFF. The CDR3 DNA reads TGTGCCAGCAGTGAAGTGAGGGTTATTAATGAAAAACTGTTTTTT.

CDR3 loop: CASSYRTGGDEQFF. CDR3 bases: TGTGCCAGCAGTTATAGGACAGGGGGCGATGAGCAGTTCTTC. The gene calls are TRBV6-5 and TRBJ2-1; 11 bases fit TRBD1. The J segment lost 8 bases and the V segment lost 3 bases, leaving 3 bases of the junction unmatched. Germline V gene lookup returns CDR1 MNHEY and CDR2 SVGAGI. The CDR3 consists of 14 residues.

The chain employs TRBV20-1 and TRBJ1-1, with D uncertain. V was cut by 5 bases and J by 4 bases, with 8 bases left in between. This CDR3 is built from 11 residues. Germline loops: CDR1 DFQATT, CDR2 SNEGSKA (reference sequence). The CDR3 protein is CSASSATEAFF. CDR3 sequence (DNA): TGCAGTGCTTCGAGTGCCACTGAAGCTTTCTTT.

The CDR3 DNA follows: TGCGCCAGCAGCCAAGGTGGCCCAGGCGATGGCTACACCTTC. It yields the protein CASSQGGPGDGYTF. V gene TRBV4-1 combines with J gene TRBJ1-2, with unresolved D. CDR1 MGHRA and CDR2 YSYEKL come from the germline V gene. V was shortened by 1 base and J by 6 bases, with 12 bases between the two germline ends. This CDR3 spans 14 amino acids.

The genes are TRBV7-3 and TRBJ1-1; 7 bases are shared with TRBD1. Germline lookup yields CDR1 SGHTA and CDR2 FQGTGA. Unmatched junction bases numbered 6, after V lost 4 bases and J lost 1 base. This CDR3 has 15 amino acids. DNA of the CDR3: TGTGCCAGCAGCTCGAGACAGGGATCGAACACTGAAGCTTTCTTT. It codes for CASSSRQGSNTEAFF. Looking up the rest from reference TRBV7-3 and TRBJ1-1 gives the full variable domain: GAGVSQTPSNKVTEKGKYVELRCDPISGHTALYWYRQSLGQGPEFLIYFQGTGAADDSGLPNDRFFAVRPEGSVSTLKIQRTERGDSAVYLCASSSRQGSNTEAFFGQGTRLTVV.

The sample holds a few counts of this clone. The genes are TRBV7-8 and TRBJ2-2; 9 positions agree with TRBD2. The V segment lost 0 bases and the J segment 4 bases; nucleotides outside the gene matches: 3. The CDR3 contains 16 residues. CDR1 SGHVS and CDR2 FQNEAQ come from the germline V gene. The CDR3 DNA follows: TGTGCCAGCAGCTTAGCGTTAGCGGGAGCCACCGGGGAGCTGTTTTTT. Amino acid sequence: CASSLALAGATGELFF.

The chain recombines TRBV7-2 with TRBJ2-3, with 7 bases aligning to TRBD2. CDR1 is SGHTA and CDR2 is FQGNSA in the germline V gene. The CDR3 is made up of 15 amino acids. Trimming removed 3 bases from V and 2 bases from J; junction bases left unmatched: 5. CDR3 residues: CASSLALALTDTQYF. DNA of the CDR3: TGTGCCAGCAGCTTGGCACTAGCGCTCACAGATACGCAGTATTTT.

This chain links TRBV9 with TRBJ2-7, with 8 nucleotides matching TRBD2. There are 15 residues in the CDR3. V trimming: 4 bases; J trimming: 0 bases; junction bases outside the gene matches: 6. Germline V gives CDR1 SGDLS, CDR2 YYNGEE. Here the CDR3 reads CASSTSGGSSYEQYF. Here the CDR3 DNA reads TGTGCCAGCAGCACCAGCGGGGGAAGCTCCTACGAGCAGTACTTC.

This chain links TRBV6-6 with TRBJ2-1; TRBD1 aligns across 7 bases. The CDR3 contains 15 residues. V shed 5 bases and J 4 bases; nucleotides not matched to a gene: 8. The germline CDR1 and CDR2 sequences are MNHNY and SVGAGI (reference sequence). The CDR3 loop is CASSDYRGGYNEQFF. As DNA, the CDR3 is TGTGCCAGCAGTGACTACAGGGGCGGGTACAATGAGCAGTTCTTC.

The V gene is TRBV7-9, the J gene TRBJ1-1; the match to TRBD1 covers 9 bases. The junction had 3 bases not matched to a gene; V was cut back by 1 base and J by 3 bases. The CDR3 is 15 amino acids. Germline assignment: CDR1 SEHNR and CDR2 FQNEAQ (reference sequence). The CDR3 here is CASSLGTGGYTEAFF. CDR3 DNA: TGTGCCAGCAGCTTAGGCACAGGGGGCTACACTGAAGCTTTCTTT.

The chain employs TRBV11-3 and TRBJ1-1; D is possibly TRBD1 (5 bases). The germline CDR1 and CDR2 sequences are SGHNT and YENEEA. This CDR3 has 13 amino acids. V was pared by 3 bases and J by 1 base, with 6 bases between. In nucleotides, the CDR3 is TGTGCCAGCAGCTTCACAGGGAACACTGAAGCTTTCTTT. This gives the protein CASSFTGNTEAFF.

V is TRBV5-6 and J is TRBJ2-7; possible D gene TRBD1, 6 bases. CDR3 length equals 17 residues. The germline V gene has CDR1 SGHDT and CDR2 YYEEEE. V dropped 4 bases and J dropped 0 bases, with 20 bases sitting between them. The CDR3 DNA reads TGTGCCAGCAGCCGTCTCCAGGGGAGTAAGAGCTCCTACGAGCAGTACTTC. Amino acid sequence: CASSRLQGSKSSYEQYF.

This sequence joins TRBV9 and TRBJ2-3, with 12 bases fitting TRBD2. Germline loops: CDR1 SGDLS, CDR2 YYNGEE. CDR3 length: 17 residues. V lost 2 bases and J lost 0; bases outside the gene matches: 4. CDR3 residues: CASSVTGTSGSTDTQYF. The CDR3 DNA reads as TGTGCCAGCAGCGTGACCGGGACTAGCGGGAGCACAGATACGCAGTATTTT.

The chain uses TRBV5-1 and TRBJ2-5, with a tentative D call TRBD1 (6 bases). From germline, CDR1 is SGHRS and CDR2 YFSETQ. Deletions cut 4 bases from V and 5 bases from J, with 15 bases between. This CDR3 spans 14 amino acids. The CDR3 sequence: CASSRGQGRETQYF. In DNA, the CDR3 is TGCGCCAGCAGCCGCGGTCAGGGGCGGGAGACCCAGTACTTC.

The chain recombines TRBV27 with TRBJ2-3; D perhaps matches TRBD2 (5 bases). Germline V gene data show CDR1 as MNHEY and CDR2 as SMNVEV (reference sequence). This CDR3 contains 13 residues. The V end was cut by 8 bases, the J end by 6 bases, with 15 bases between. CDR3: CASGWTVLDTQYF. CDR3 in DNA: TGTGCCAGCGGTTGGACTGTGCTTGATACGCAGTATTTT.

The chain links TRBV5-1 to TRBJ2-2, with 14 bases lining up with TRBD2. The CDR3 is 18 residues long. J gave up 0 bases and V 0 bases, and 1 base lay outside the gene matches. CDR1 SGHRS and CDR2 YFSETQ come from the germline V gene. The CDR3 DNA sequence: TGCGCCAGCAGCTTGGGACTAGCGGGAGGGCCGAACACCGGGGAGCTGTTTTTT. This sequence encodes CASSLGLAGGPNTGELFF.

In its sample, this clone was seen once. The J gene is TRBJ1-2, the V gene TRBV27; weak D call: TRBD1 (6 bases). This CDR3 comprises 14 residues. Germline V gene lookup returns CDR1 MNHEY and CDR2 SMNVEV (reference sequence). The ends were cut back, 3 bases at V and 6 bases at J, with 14 bases in the middle. The CDR3 spells CASSFSWGLDGYTF. The CDR3 region has the DNA TGTGCCAGCAGTTTCTCATGGGGGCTGGATGGCTACACCTTC.

J is TRBJ2-5 and V is TRBV15; 8 bases are a match to TRBD1. The CDR3 is 15 residues long. CDR1 LNHNV and CDR2 YYDKDF come from the germline V gene (reference sequence). V shed 0 bases and J 5 bases; nucleotides not matched to a gene: 5. CDR3 residues: CATSRDRGRQETQYF. CDR3 nucleotides: TGTGCCACCAGCAGAGACAGGGGGCGCCAGGAGACCCAGTACTTC.